This TCR beta chain was found in a study of human T cells and chemical hapten exposure. Indicated time point: patch test 3, about 24 weeks after DPC sensitization. The treatment is: therapeutic diphenylcyclopropenone sensitization with weekly scalp DPC. The CDR3 has 15 residues. The germline gives CDR1 SEHNR, CDR2 FQNEAQ (reference sequence). V dropped 3 bases and J dropped 2 bases, with 12 bases sitting between them. This clonotype occurred a few times. Unique molecular identifiers were affixed to discrete cDNA molecules within the library. In the original workflow: From roughly 23,000 to 700,000 TCRs were found per sample, with a median of approximately 100,000. MiXCR was run by TCRdb on the RACE reads, yielding one entry per CDR3 protein. TCRdb, not the authors, supplied the V and J calls. Among more than 95,000 distinct CDR3 sequences listed, around 34% were seen once.

The input for sequencing was whole blood, taken in connection with sensitization to the hapten diphenylcyclopropenone (DPC). The receptor was derived from a man aged 35-49 years with alopecia areata. Some clones in this sample may be carry-over from other donors' samples. This sequence joins TRBV7-9 and TRBJ2-3; D could derive from TRBD1 or TRBD2 (5 bases each). The DNA for the CDR3 is TGTGCCAGCAGCTTCGGGACGTTAGACACAGATACGCAGTATTTT. It translates to CASSFGTLDTDTQYF. Filled out from reference TRBV7-9 and TRBJ2-3, the complete variable domain reads DTGVSQNPRHKITKRGQNVTFRCDPISEHNRLYWYRQTLGQGPEFLTYFQNEAQLEKSRLLSDRFSAERPKGSFSTLEIQRTEQGDSAMYLCASSFGTLDTDTQYFGPGTRLTVL.